These 26 T cell receptor beta chains originate from one sample sequenced in a study of blood T cell repertoires in COVID-19 (dated by TCRdb to 2020 to 2022). Library creation used the immunoSEQ multiplex PCR assay. The immuneACCESS repertoire file appears here via TCRdb, limited to in-frame rearrangements. These files lack a portion of the clones; in checked studies, under half of the deficit traces to unresolved V genes, and the cause of the others is not known. The sample includes approximately 340,000 clones, with approximately 82% observed a single time. Clones ranked in the top ten supply under 3% of the sample. The sequenced sample consisted of peripheral blood. The receptors were gathered from a man in his thirties or forties with active or convalescent COVID-19.

V is TRBV30 and J is TRBJ2-1; the D gene is possibly TRBD1 (5 bases). The CDR3 totals 14 residues. The germline V gene has CDR1 GTSNPN and CDR2 SVGIG (reference sequence). CDR3 residues: CVLKGRERSNEQFF. For the CDR3, the DNA is TGTGTTCTTAAGGGCAGGGAAAGATCTAATGAGCAGTTCTTC.

The rearrangement uses TRBV15 and TRBJ2-7; 8 bases are a match to TRBD2. Germline V gene data show CDR1 as LNHNV and CDR2 as YYDKDF (reference sequence). After removal of 3 bases from V and 4 bases from J, the junction contained 8 bases not matched to a gene. This CDR3 is 15 amino acids long. CDR3 residues: CATSSTGGVRYEQYF. CDR3 DNA: TGTGCCACCAGCAGTACGGGGGGGGTGAGGTACGAGCAGTACTTC.

The gene calls are TRBV14 and TRBJ1-1; D remains unclear. This CDR3 region has 13 residues. V shed 3 bases and J shed 4 bases, with 9 bases lying between them. Germline assignment: CDR1 SGHDN and CDR2 FVKESK. The CDR3: CASSQYRGTEAFF. In DNA, the CDR3 is TGTGCCAGCAGCCAGTACCGGGGCACTGAAGCTTTCTTT.

Here the CDR3 reads CASSIGQDPNYGYTF. CDR3 nucleotides: TGTGCCAGTAGTATCGGACAGGACCCTAACTATGGCTACACCTTC. J is TRBJ1-2 and V is TRBV19; 7 bases are shared with TRBD1. The ends lost 3 bases at V and 0 bases at J; junction bases unmatched: 4. Germline V lookup: CDR1 LNHDA, CDR2 SQIVND (reference sequence). This CDR3 has 15 amino acids.

The chain recombines TRBV28 with TRBJ1-2, with D uncertain. The CDR3 has 13 amino acids. The ends were cut back, 2 bases at V and 8 bases at J, with 12 bases in the middle. The germline V gene encodes CDR1 MDHEN and CDR2 SYDVKM. As DNA, the CDR3 is TGTGCCAGCAGTTTAGGCCAGGAAAAGGGCTACACCTTC. Its protein product is CASSLGQEKGYTF.

This clone has only one observation. The chain has TRBV11-3 and TRBJ1-1; D gene ambiguous. CDR3 size: 15 residues. With 2 bases removed from V and 3 bases from J, the gap between germline ends came to 13 bases. Germline V CDR1 and CDR2: SGHNT, YENEEA. CDR3 amino acids: CASSLKAVSDTEAFF. CDR3 DNA: TGTGCCAGCAGCTTAAAGGCAGTTAGCGACACTGAAGCTTTCTTT.

The chain joins TRBV7-8 to TRBJ1-5; D ambiguous. The CDR3 is 15 residues long. Germline values: CDR1 SGHVS, CDR2 FQNEAQ. Trimming removed 6 bases at V and 0 bases at J, with 12 bases between. The chain's CDR3 is CASSYTVYSNQPQHF. In DNA form, the CDR3 reads TGTGCCAGCAGTTATACAGTGTATAGCAATCAGCCCCAGCATTTT.

V gene TRBV5-6 combines with J gene TRBJ1-4, with 9 bases that match TRBD1. The CDR3 consists of 14 residues. Per germline, CDR1 SGHDT and CDR2 YYEEEE. J lost 8 bases, V lost 0 bases, and 2 bases had no gene match. CDR3 amino acids: CASSLGDRVEKLFF. The CDR3 DNA reads TGTGCCAGCAGCTTGGGGGACAGGGTAGAAAAACTGTTTTTT. The full variable domain, rest sourced from reference TRBV5-6 and TRBJ1-4, is DAGVTQSPTHLIKTRGQQVTLRCSPKSGHDTVSWYQQALGQGPQFIFQYYEEEERQRGNFPDRFSGHQFPNYSSELNVNALLLGDSALYLCASSLGDRVEKLFFGSGTQLSVL.

V gene TRBV2 combines with J gene TRBJ1-5, with 9 bases lining up with TRBD1. The ends lost 3 bases at V and 6 bases at J; junction bases unmatched: 6. Germline V CDR1 and CDR2: SNHLY, FYNNEI. The length of the CDR3 is 15 residues. CDR3 in amino acids: CASSDDRGSVQPQHF. In DNA, the CDR3 is TGTGCCAGCAGTGATGACAGGGGGTCGGTTCAGCCCCAGCATTTT.

The chain couples TRBV7-9 to TRBJ2-7; the match to TRBD1 covers 10 bases. CDR3 length: 17 amino acids. Germline V gene data show CDR1 as SEHNR and CDR2 as FQNEAQ (reference sequence). Germline trimming cut 5 bases from V and 3 bases from J; bases unmatched to any gene: 13. The CDR3 sequence: CASSPRAIGTGVYEQYF. In nucleotides, the CDR3 is TGTGCCAGCAGCCCCCGGGCAATAGGGACAGGGGTCTACGAGCAGTACTTC.

At least ten counts were recorded for this clone. The V and J genes are TRBV4-2 and TRBJ2-7, with 7 bases fitting TRBD2. V lost 2 bases, J lost 0 bases, and 4 bases stayed unmatched. Germline CDR1 is LGHNA and CDR2 is YNFKEQ. The CDR3 is 15 residues long. CDR3: CASSQSLADSYEQYF. Here the CDR3 DNA reads TGTGCCAGCAGCCAATCTCTAGCGGACTCCTACGAGCAGTACTTC.

The chain joins TRBV4-3 to TRBJ2-1, with D unclear. The CDR3 runs to 15 residues. Germline V gene data show CDR1 as LGHNA and CDR2 as YSLEER. Between the trimmed V and J ends, which lost 1 base and 2 bases, there was a span of 9 bases. CDR3 region: CASSQGLTTYNEQFF. The CDR3, as DNA: TGCGCCAGCAGCCAAGGTCTAACTACCTACAATGAGCAGTTCTTC.

The chain uses TRBV19 and TRBJ1-5; no clear D gene. The CDR3 covers 15 residues. Trimming left V 3 bases short and J 0 bases short, with 9 bases between. In germline, CDR1 is LNHDA, CDR2 SQIVND (reference sequence). CDR3 region: CASSMWAASNQPQHF. The CDR3 region has the DNA TGTGCCAGTAGTATGTGGGCCGCTAGCAATCAGCCCCAGCATTTT.

In nucleotides, the CDR3 is TGTGCCTGGAGTACGCAGGGTATACATCAGCCCCAGCATTTT. Encoded protein: CAWSTQGIHQPQHF. The chain combines TRBV30 with TRBJ1-5; D might be TRBD1 (5 bases). CDR3 length equals 14 residues. V lost 2 bases and J lost 5, with 13 bases in between. From germline, CDR1 is GTSNPN and CDR2 SVGIG (reference sequence).

The J gene is TRBJ2-5, the V gene TRBV5-1; 11 nucleotides align to TRBD2. The trim removed 5 bases at V and 2 bases at J, leaving 8 bases unmatched. The germline gives CDR1 SGHRS, CDR2 YFSETQ. The CDR3 has 16 residues. CDR3 nucleotide sequence: TGCGCCAGCAGTCTTAGCGGGAGGGCAACTCAAGAGACCCAGTACTTC. Translation gives CASSLSGRATQETQYF.

V and J are TRBV5-6 and TRBJ1-2; D perhaps matches TRBD1 (6 bases). The V gene's germline CDR1 is SGHDT and CDR2 YYEEEE. Trimming removed 4 bases at V and 6 bases at J, with 16 bases between. CDR3 length: 14 amino acids. In DNA, the CDR3 is TGTGCCAGCAGCATATGGCAGGGGAAGGATGGCTACACCTTC. Translating gives CASSIWQGKDGYTF. The full variable domain, completed using reference TRBV5-6 and TRBJ1-2, is DAGVTQSPTHLIKTRGQQVTLRCSPKSGHDTVSWYQQALGQGPQFIFQYYEEEERQRGNFPDRFSGHQFPNYSSELNVNALLLGDSALYLCASSIWQGKDGYTFGSGTRLTVV.

This clone showed up just a few times. The J gene is TRBJ1-3, the V gene TRBV15; D may be TRBD1 (6 bases). V was cut by 1 base and J by 2 bases, with 15 bases left in between. The germline CDR1 and CDR2 sequences are LNHNV and YYDKDF (reference sequence). The CDR3 runs 17 residues. The CDR3 here is CATSRGGGGHAGNTIYF. CDR3 DNA: TGTGCCACCAGCAGAGGTGGTGGGGGACACGCTGGAAACACCATATATTTT.

This clone was seen a few times. The chain joins TRBV7-9 to TRBJ1-5, with 8 nucleotides matching TRBD1. This CDR3 is built from 15 residues. Germline-derived CDR1 and CDR2 are SEHNR and FQNEAQ (reference sequence). V shed 1 base and J 6 bases; nucleotides not matched to a gene: 5. CDR3: CASSLGTGGGQPQHF. CDR3 DNA sequence: TGTGCCAGCAGCTTAGGTACAGGGGGGGGTCAGCCCCAGCATTTT.

The chain couples TRBV19 to TRBJ2-2; the match to TRBD2 covers 10 bases. This CDR3 contains 16 residues. CDR1 is LNHDA and CDR2 is SQIVND in the germline V gene (reference sequence). V dropped 5 bases and J dropped 2; count of bases not matched to a gene: 5. The CDR3 loop is CASSPGLARNTGELFF. For the CDR3, the DNA is TGTGCCAGTAGTCCGGGACTAGCGAGAAACACCGGGGAGCTGTTTTTT.

The chain couples TRBV30 to TRBJ1-4, with 8 positions matching TRBD1. J lost 7 bases, V lost 3 bases, and 1 base had no gene match. CDR1 GTSNPN and CDR2 SVGIG come from the germline V gene (reference sequence). The CDR3 spans 12 residues. CDR3 nucleotide sequence: TGTGCCTGGAGCCAGGGGGCTGAAAAACTGTTTTTT. Translating gives CAWSQGAEKLFF.

The chain uses TRBV4-2 and TRBJ2-3; TRBD2 aligns across 10 bases. CDR3 length: 16 residues. The trim removed 3 bases at V and 5 bases at J, leaving 8 bases unmatched. Germline CDR1 LGHNA, CDR2 YNFKEQ. This chain's CDR3 is CASSHSLAGVQDTQYF. CDR3 DNA: TGTGCCAGCAGCCATTCGCTAGCGGGGGTGCAAGATACGCAGTATTTT.

The gene calls are TRBV4-3 and TRBJ2-1, with 10 nucleotides matching TRBD2. J lost 5 bases, V lost 0 bases, and 7 bases had no gene match. CDR3 length: 17 amino acids. CDR1 LGHNA and CDR2 YSLEER come from the germline V gene. The CDR3: CASSQDPFLAGDNEQFF. The CDR3 bases are TGCGCCAGCAGCCAAGATCCGTTCCTAGCGGGGGACAATGAGCAGTTCTTC.

The CDR3 coding sequence is TGTGCCAGCAGCTTTAGTCCACAGGGGGCATACGAGCAGTACTTC. The encoded protein is CASSFSPQGAYEQYF. V is TRBV7-2 and J is TRBJ2-7; 9 positions agree with TRBD1. The germline V gene has CDR1 SGHTA and CDR2 FQGNSA. V shed 3 bases and J 4 bases; nucleotides not matched to a gene: 7. The CDR3 loop spans 15 amino acids. The full variable domain, in which reference TRBV7-2 and TRBJ2-7 provide the parts outside the CDR3, is GAGVSQSPSNKVTEKGKDVELRCDPISGHTALYWYRQSLGQGLEFLIYFQGNSAPDKSGLPSDRFSAERTGGSVSTLTIQRTQQEDSAVYLCASSFSPQGAYEQYFGPGTRLTVT.

V usage is TRBV18 and J usage is TRBJ1-5; 8 positions agree with TRBD1. CDR3 size: 16 residues. The junction had 15 bases not matched to a gene; V was cut back by 3 bases and J by 11 bases. The germline gives CDR1 KGHSH, CDR2 LQKENI. The CDR3 sequence: CASSPFPDREPMTQHF. In DNA, the CDR3 is TGTGCCAGCTCACCCTTTCCGGACAGGGAGCCAATGACCCAGCATTTT.

The V and J genes are TRBV4-3 and TRBJ2-1, with 8 bases lining up with TRBD2. The CDR3 is 16 residues long. Germline-derived CDR1 and CDR2 are LGHNA and YSLEER. V shed 3 bases, J shed 3 bases, and the junction held 7 bases outside the gene matches. For the CDR3, the DNA is TGCGCCAGCAGCCACTCGAGCGGGGGTTACTACAATGAGCAGTTCTTC. It codes for CASSHSSGGYYNEQFF.

This rearrangement joins TRBV3-1 (or the pseudogene TRBV3-2) to TRBJ1-1, with D uncertain. V gave up 1 base and J gave up 0 bases, with 18 bases separating them. Per the germline V gene, CDR1 is LGHDT and CDR2 is YNNKEL (reference sequence). The CDR3 contains 18 residues. The CDR3 loop reads CASSQVRPGGRVNTEAFF. CDR3 nucleotides: TGTGCCAGCAGCCAAGTGAGACCGGGAGGGAGGGTGAACACTGAAGCTTTCTTT.